These 20 T cell receptor beta chains were sequenced from one sample in a study of shared clonotypes between healthy human individuals. Naive CD8 isolation took CD45RO-negative cells positively selected for CCR7 and excluded terminally differentiated effector memory CD45RA+ cells. Measured with immunoSEQ multiplex PCR; TCRdb has only the in-frame clones, and not every one. Among just over 2,000,000 clones listed, approximately 95% were seen once. Specimen: naive CD8+ T cells sorted from blood. These receptor sequences come from a man aged 18 to 30 in good health.

About this clone itself: The same CDR3 can be traced to other DNA sequences in this sample. This chain links TRBV4-1 with TRBJ1-1, with a tentative D call TRBD1 (5 bases). The CDR3 is 15 amino acids. Germline V CDR1 and CDR2: MGHRA, YSYEKL. V lost 1 base and J 1 base, leaving 10 bases between the germline ends. DNA of the CDR3: TGCGCCAGCAGCCAAGGTGGTCAGGGGAACACTGAAGCTTTCTTT. Translation gives CASSQGGQGNTEAFF.

The V and J genes are TRBV11-2 and TRBJ2-7; D may be TRBD2 (6 bases). This CDR3 contains 13 residues. Per the germline V gene, CDR1 is SGHAT and CDR2 is FQNNGV. Trimming stripped 2 bases from V and 5 bases from J, with 10 bases between. In DNA, the CDR3 is TGTGCCAGCAGCTTATACGGGGGAAACGAGCAGTACTTC. It codes for CASSLYGGNEQYF.

This chain links TRBV7-9 with TRBJ2-1; 13 positions agree with TRBD2. The J segment lost 5 bases and the V segment lost 5 bases, leaving 3 bases of the junction unmatched. CDR1 and CDR2 (germline): SEHNR, FQNEAQ (reference sequence). The CDR3 runs to 15 residues. This chain's CDR3 is CASSQLAGGHNEQFF. The CDR3 DNA reads TGTGCCAGCAGCCAACTAGCGGGGGGGCACAATGAGCAGTTCTTC. The full variable domain, completed using reference TRBV7-9 and TRBJ2-1, is DTGVSQNPRHKITKRGQNVTFRCDPISEHNRLYWYRQTLGQGPEFLTYFQNEAQLEKSRLLSDRFSAERPKGSFSTLEIQRTEQGDSAMYLCASSQLAGGHNEQFFGPGTRLTVL.

The chain joins TRBV11-2 to TRBJ2-7; TRBD1 or TRBD2 may be the D gene (5 bases each). The CDR3 extends over 12 amino acids. Germline V gene data show CDR1 as SGHAT and CDR2 as FQNNGV. V was pared by 3 bases and J by 5 bases, with 8 bases between. The CDR3 DNA is TGTGCCAGCAGCTTTTGGGACCACGAGCAGTACTTC. Its translation is CASSFWDHEQYF. The complete variable domain, with remaining parts taken from reference TRBV11-2 and TRBJ2-7, reads EAGVAQSPRYKIIEKRQSVAFWCNPISGHATLYWYQQILGQGPKLLIQFQNNGVVDDSQLPKDRFSAERLKGVDSTLKIQPAKLEDSAVYLCASSFWDHEQYFGPGTRLTVT.

The chain is built from TRBV14 and TRBJ2-1; 10 nucleotides match TRBD2. This CDR3 comprises 16 residues. The trim removed 1 base at V and 3 bases at J, leaving 3 bases unmatched. The germline V gene has CDR1 SGHDN and CDR2 FVKESK. DNA for the CDR3: TGTGCCAGCAGCCAAGGACTAGCGGGTTTCTACAATGAGCAGTTCTTC. It translates to CASSQGLAGFYNEQFF. Full variable domain (missing parts from reference TRBV14 and TRBJ2-1): EAGVTQFPSHSVIEKGQTVTLRCDPISGHDNLYWYRRVMGKEIKFLLHFVKESKQDESGMPNNRFLAERTGGTYSTLKVQPAELEDSGVYFCASSQGLAGFYNEQFFGPGTRLTVL.

The J gene is TRBJ1-1, the V gene TRBV5-1; 12 nucleotides align to TRBD1. Germline V gene data show CDR1 as SGHRS and CDR2 as YFSETQ. The junction had 10 bases not matched to a gene; V was cut back by 4 bases and J by 6 bases. The CDR3 contains 16 residues. The DNA of the CDR3 is TGCGCCAGCAGCCCAGGGGACAGGGGGCTCGGCGCTGAAGCTTTCTTT. Protein sequence: CASSPGDRGLGAEAFF.

The chain links TRBV13 to TRBJ1-2; TRBD1 aligns across 8 bases. Looked up from germline, CDR1 is PRHDT and CDR2 is FYEKMQ (reference sequence). V lost 8 bases to trimming and J lost 8 bases; unmatched junction nucleotides: 10. The CDR3 sequence is 13 residues long. CDR3 in amino acids: CASGQDREDGYTF. The CDR3 DNA is TGTGCCAGCGGTCAGGACAGGGAGGACGGCTACACCTTC.

The gene calls are TRBV23-1 and TRBJ1-2; D not resolved. Being an ORF, TRBV23-1 has a function that is uncertain. CDR3 length equals 13 residues. Trimming stripped 11 bases from V and 8 bases from J, with 21 bases between. DNA for the CDR3: TGCGCCCGCCGTGTTTCGGTGACCGGGGGCTACACCTTC. Translating it yields CARRVSVTGGYTF.

This chain joins TRBV11-2 and TRBJ2-2; D is ambiguous. The V gene's germline CDR1 is SGHAT and CDR2 FQNNGV. V lost 3 bases to trimming and J lost 8 bases, with 13 bases between them. CDR3 length: 14 residues. The CDR3 coding sequence is TGTGCCAGCAGCTTCAGCAAACGGGCTGGGGAGCTGTTTTTT. Protein product: CASSFSKRAGELFF.

V is TRBV10-3 and J is TRBJ2-2; D possibly uses TRBD1 or TRBD2 (5 bases each). The CDR3 length is 14 residues. Germline V gene sequence: CDR1 ENHRY, CDR2 SYGVKD. The V end was cut by 8 bases, the J end by 1 base, with 11 bases between. This CDR3 is CAICRDQNTGELFF. The CDR3 region has the DNA TGTGCCATCTGCCGGGACCAGAACACCGGGGAGCTGTTTTTT.

The CDR3 DNA follows: TGTGCCAGCAGTTTATCCCCACAGGGTTTTACTTCACCCCTCCACTTT. Its translation: CASSLSPQGFTSPLHF. The V call is TRBV28, the J call TRBJ1-6; D might be TRBD1 (6 bases). The CDR3 length is 16 residues. Germline lookup yields CDR1 MDHEN and CDR2 SYDVKM. With 1 base removed from V and 9 bases from J, the gap between germline ends came to 16 bases. Full variable domain (remainder filled in from reference TRBV28 and TRBJ1-6): DVKVTQSSRYLVKRTGEKVFLECVQDMDHENMFWYRQDPGLGLRLIYFSYDVKMKEKGDIPEGYSVSREKKERFSLILESASTNQTSMYLCASSLSPQGFTSPLHFGNGTRLTVT.

The chain links TRBV5-4 to TRBJ1-1; D call uncertain. The CDR3 has 17 residues. Germline lookup yields CDR1 SGHNT and CDR2 YYREEE (reference sequence). V dropped 0 bases and J dropped 3 bases, with 18 bases sitting between them. This CDR3 is CASSLDVMSSRYTEAFF. CDR3 in DNA: TGTGCCAGCAGCTTGGATGTGATGAGCTCGAGATACACTGAAGCTTTCTTT.

The V and J genes are TRBV28 and TRBJ1-2; TRBD1 matches 8 bases. CDR3 length equals 15 residues. Unmatched junction bases numbered 3, after V lost 1 base and J lost 2 bases. Per the germline V gene, CDR1 is MDHEN and CDR2 is SYDVKM. The CDR3 reads CASSLSPGGNYGYTF. For the CDR3, the DNA is TGTGCCAGCAGTTTATCCCCAGGGGGCAACTATGGCTACACCTTC.

This chain links TRBV7-3 with TRBJ1-2, with 9 bases fitting TRBD1. Germline V gene lookup returns CDR1 SGHTA and CDR2 FQGTGA. The CDR3 totals 16 residues. Trimming removed 2 bases from V and 3 bases from J; junction bases left unmatched: 7. For the CDR3, the DNA is TGTGCCAGCAGCTTATCTACAGGGGGCGCGTACTATGGCTACACCTTC. It yields the protein CASSLSTGGAYYGYTF.

V is TRBV6-5 and J is TRBJ1-1, with D maybe TRBD1 (5 bases). The germline CDR1 and CDR2 sequences are MNHEY and SVGAGI. Trimming cost V 4 bases and J 7 bases, with 16 bases left between them. The CDR3 covers 14 residues. CDR3 DNA: TGTGCCAGCAGTTTTAGAAGGGGTGATATTGAAGCTTTCTTT. Residues: CASSFRRGDIEAFF.

The V gene is TRBV2, the J gene TRBJ1-3; tentative D call: TRBD1 (6 bases). Germline V gene data show CDR1 as SNHLY and CDR2 as FYNNEI. The CDR3 sequence is 16 residues long. V dropped 5 bases and J dropped 0 bases, with 14 bases sitting between them. Written as DNA, the CDR3 is TGTGCCAGCAGTTATAGTACAGGGCCCTCTGGAAACACCATATATTTT. This gives the protein CASSYSTGPSGNTIYF.

The chain uses TRBV7-8 and TRBJ2-7; D is ambiguous. The CDR3 is made up of 12 amino acids. The V gene's germline CDR1 is SGHVS and CDR2 FQNEAQ. The V end was cut by 5 bases, the J end by 5 bases, with 10 bases between. In DNA, the CDR3 is TGTGCCAGCAGCCTTCAAGAACACGAGCAGTACTTC. This gives the protein CASSLQEHEQYF.

J is TRBJ2-7 and V is TRBV5-6; D is possibly TRBD2 (5 bases). Trimming shortened V by 4 bases and J by 0 bases, and 20 bases separated the two germline ends. Germline V gene data show CDR1 as SGHDT and CDR2 as YYEEEE. This CDR3 has 17 amino acids. This CDR3 reads CASSPFLDGESSYEQYF. The DNA for the CDR3 is TGTGCCAGCAGCCCCTTCTTGGACGGGGAGAGCTCCTACGAGCAGTACTTC.

This clone was seen just once. The rearrangement joins TRBV19 to TRBJ1-2; TRBD1 might be the D (5 bases). V gave up 5 bases and J gave up 4 bases, with 11 bases separating them. CDR1 is LNHDA, CDR2 SQIVND, per germline (reference sequence). CDR3 length: 13 amino acids. The CDR3 is CASSSTDLYGYTF. CDR3 in DNA: TGTGCCAGTAGTTCGACAGATCTCTATGGCTACACCTTC.

The chain carries TRBV19 and TRBJ2-7; D gene uncertain. CDR1 LNHDA and CDR2 SQIVND come from the germline V gene (reference sequence). This CDR3 comprises 13 residues. Trimming cost V 7 bases and J 2 bases, with 12 bases left between them. The CDR3 nucleotides read TGTGCCAGTAACAAGGGCTGGGCCTACGAGCAGTACTTC. Encoded protein: CASNKGWAYEQYF.